This T cell receptor (beta chain) was retrieved from a study of blood T cells in healthy people across ages. A second PCR of roughly 6 to 12 cycles used a sample-barcoded 5' primer and a J-beta primer mix. TCRdb processed the 5' RACE reads anew with MiXCR; each CDR3 protein has one entry. The table lists 920,000 or so distinct CDR3 sequences, less than 50% of them singletons. The CDR3 is 16 amino acids. Trimming shortened V by 5 bases and J by 4 bases, and 18 bases separated the two germline ends. This sequence was found in a woman aged 60-75 years in good health. Sequencing used blood. The chain carries TRBV12-3 or TRBV12-4 and TRBJ2-1; perhaps D is TRBD1 or TRBD2 (5 bases each). CDR3 sequence: CASSPYGGAGYNEQFF. The CDR3 DNA follows: TGTGCCAGCAGTCCCTATGGGGGAGCTGGTTACAATGAGCAGTTCTTC.